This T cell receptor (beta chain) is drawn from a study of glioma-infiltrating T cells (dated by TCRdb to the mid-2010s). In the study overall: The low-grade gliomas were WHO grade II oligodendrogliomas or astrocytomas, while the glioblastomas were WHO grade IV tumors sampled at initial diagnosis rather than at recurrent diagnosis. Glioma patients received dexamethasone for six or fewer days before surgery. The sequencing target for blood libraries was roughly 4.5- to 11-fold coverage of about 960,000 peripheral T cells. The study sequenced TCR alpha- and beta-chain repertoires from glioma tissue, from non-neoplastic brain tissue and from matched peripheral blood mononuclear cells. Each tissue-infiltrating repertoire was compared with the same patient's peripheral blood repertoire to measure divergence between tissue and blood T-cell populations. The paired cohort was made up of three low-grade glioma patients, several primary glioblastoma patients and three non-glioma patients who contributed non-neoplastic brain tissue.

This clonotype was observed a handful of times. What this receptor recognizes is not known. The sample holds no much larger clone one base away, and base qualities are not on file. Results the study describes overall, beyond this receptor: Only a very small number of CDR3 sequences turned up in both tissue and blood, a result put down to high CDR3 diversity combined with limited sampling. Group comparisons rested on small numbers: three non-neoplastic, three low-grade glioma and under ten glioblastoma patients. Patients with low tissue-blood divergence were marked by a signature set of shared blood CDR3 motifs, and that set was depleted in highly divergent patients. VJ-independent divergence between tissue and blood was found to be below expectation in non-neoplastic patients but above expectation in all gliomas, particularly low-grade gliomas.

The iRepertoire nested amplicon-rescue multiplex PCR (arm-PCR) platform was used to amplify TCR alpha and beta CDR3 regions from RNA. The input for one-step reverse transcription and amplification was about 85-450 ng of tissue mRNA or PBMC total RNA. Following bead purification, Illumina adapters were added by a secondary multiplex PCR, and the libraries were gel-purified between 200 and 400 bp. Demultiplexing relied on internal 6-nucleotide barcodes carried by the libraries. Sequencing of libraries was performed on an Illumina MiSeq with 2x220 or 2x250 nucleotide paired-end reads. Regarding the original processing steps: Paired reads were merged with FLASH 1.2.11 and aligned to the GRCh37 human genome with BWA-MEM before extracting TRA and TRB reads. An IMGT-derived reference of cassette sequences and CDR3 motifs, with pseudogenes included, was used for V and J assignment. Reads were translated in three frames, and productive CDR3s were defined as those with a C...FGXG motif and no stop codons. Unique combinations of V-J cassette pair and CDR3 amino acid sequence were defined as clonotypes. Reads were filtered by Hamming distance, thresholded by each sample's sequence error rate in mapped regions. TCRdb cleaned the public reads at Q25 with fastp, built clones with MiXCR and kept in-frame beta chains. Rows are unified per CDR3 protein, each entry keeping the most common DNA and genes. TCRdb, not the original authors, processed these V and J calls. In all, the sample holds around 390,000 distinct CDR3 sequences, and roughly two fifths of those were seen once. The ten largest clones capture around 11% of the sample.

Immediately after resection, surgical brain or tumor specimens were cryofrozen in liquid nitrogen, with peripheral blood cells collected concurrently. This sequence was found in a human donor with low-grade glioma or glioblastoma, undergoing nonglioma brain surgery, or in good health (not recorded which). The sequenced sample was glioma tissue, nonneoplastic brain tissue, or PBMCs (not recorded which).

The sequence in DNA is TGCAGTGCTTTCTCCGGGACTAGCGGGTCCTACAATGAGCAGTTCTTC. This codes for CSAFSGTSGSYNEQFF. The V gene is TRBV20-1 and the J gene is TRBJ2-1; TRBD2 fits 12 bases in the junction. The germline V end is reduced by 5 bases and the J end by 1 base; junction bases left unmatched: 6. The CDR3 has 16 amino acids, counting the end cysteine and phenylalanine. CDR3 DNA only is kept here, 48 bases in frame from base 1. CDR1 is given as DFQATT and CDR2 as SNEGSKA, both from the germline V gene (reference sequence).